This TCR beta chain came from a study of a mutant IDH1 vaccine in newly diagnosed glioma (dated by TCRdb to 2020 to 2022). The study in broad terms: Vaccination started 4-6 weeks after radiotherapy alone, or was given together with temozolomide cycles in the groups whose treatment included chemotherapy. Peripheral blood was collected at six visits: V03 (baseline), V05, V07, V10, V12 and V13. Of the 30 or so patients who were treated, around 62% were male and approximately 40% were female, and the mean age was approximately 40 years. The week-35 safety follow-up took place at visit V12, and the week-47 end of study took place at visit V13. Before enrollment, patients had received standard therapy of radiotherapy alone, temozolomide alone, or radiochemotherapy with temozolomide; most received the combination. For exploratory analyses, roughly 25 treated patients had longitudinal TCRB deep sequencing done wherever samples were available. Overall study results and their limits: Selection of PBMC samples for TCRB deep sequencing was based on availability. Pseudoprogression seemed to be unrelated to changes in the top peripheral T cell clonotypes found by TCRB sequencing. Immune responses induced by the vaccine were seen in over 90% of patients across multiple MHC alleles. The authors noted that analyses of patient blood samples could not be reproduced because of sample limitations.

The sample's time point label is to be understood as: week 47, end of study. Each vaccine dose was 300 ug of a 20-mer mutant IDH1 peptide in Montanide, given subcutaneously with topical imiquimod. Patients received eight vaccinations in weeks 1, 3, 5, 7, 11, 15, 19 and 23, corresponding to visits V03 through V10. Donors had newly diagnosed WHO grade 3 or 4 IDH1-mutant astrocytomas with loss of nuclear ATRX. The samples were drawn from NOA16, a multicentre, single-arm, open-label phase I trial in Germany that tested a mutant IDH1 peptide vaccine in humans for the first time. The DNeasy Blood and Tissue Kit was used to extract genomic DNA from EDTA blood for TCRB sequencing. Reading the germline V gene gives CDR1 SGHRS and CDR2 YFSETQ. V is clipped by 4 bases and J by 3 bases, and the sequence between their germline boundaries is 6 bases long. The CDR3, from cysteine to phenylalanine, totals 12 residues. The kept DNA is CDR3 alone, 36 bases in frame from the first base.

As regards this clone: No antigen is known for it. Base qualities are not recorded, but no much larger clone differs from it by a single base.

The library was built by means of the immunoSEQ multiplex PCR assay. Rearranged TCR beta chain sequences were amplified with the hsTCRB Kit following the manufacturer's protocol. TCRB libraries were sequenced on an Illumina MiSeq. The authors' analysis ran thus. The proprietary platform of the kit vendor was used for demultiplexing, trimming and gene mapping. The immuneACCESS repertoire file appears here via TCRdb, limited to in-frame rearrangements. These files lack a portion of the clones; in checked studies, under half of the deficit traces to unresolved V genes, and the cause of the others is not known. That table furnishes V, J and clone size, whereas the DNA furnished D and trimming. Across this sample there are about 23,000 clones, with 84% seen only once. Clones ranked in the top ten supply approximately 2.8% of the sample.

The receptor was isolated from a middle-aged man with glioma. The sequencing used PBMCs, collected from a glioma patient whose treatment included an IDH1 peptide vaccine. The chain was built from TRBV5-1 and TRBJ2-3; no D gene can be assigned with confidence. The CDR3 region has the sequence CASSLITDTQYF. The DNA sequence is as follows: TGCGCCAGCAGCCTTATTACAGATACGCAGTATTTT.